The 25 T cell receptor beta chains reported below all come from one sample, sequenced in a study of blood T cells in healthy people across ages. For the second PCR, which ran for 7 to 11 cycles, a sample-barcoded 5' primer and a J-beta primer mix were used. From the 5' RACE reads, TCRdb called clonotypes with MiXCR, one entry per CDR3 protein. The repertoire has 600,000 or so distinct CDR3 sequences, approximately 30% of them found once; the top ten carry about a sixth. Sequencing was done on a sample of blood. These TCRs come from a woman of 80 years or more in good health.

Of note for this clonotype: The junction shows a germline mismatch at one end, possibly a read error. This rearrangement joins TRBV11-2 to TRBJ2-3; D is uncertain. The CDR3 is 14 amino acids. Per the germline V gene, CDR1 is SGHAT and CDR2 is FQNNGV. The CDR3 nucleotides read TGTGCCGGCAGCCTGGACCGAAGCACAGATACGCAGTATTTT. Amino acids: CAGSLDRSTDTQYF.

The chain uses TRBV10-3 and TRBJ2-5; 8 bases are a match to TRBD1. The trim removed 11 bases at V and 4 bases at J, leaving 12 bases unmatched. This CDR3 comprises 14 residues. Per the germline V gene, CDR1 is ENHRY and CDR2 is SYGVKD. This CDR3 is CASTGTGGGETQYF. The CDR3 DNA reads TGTGCCTCGACGGGAACAGGGGGAGGAGAGACCCAGTACTTC.

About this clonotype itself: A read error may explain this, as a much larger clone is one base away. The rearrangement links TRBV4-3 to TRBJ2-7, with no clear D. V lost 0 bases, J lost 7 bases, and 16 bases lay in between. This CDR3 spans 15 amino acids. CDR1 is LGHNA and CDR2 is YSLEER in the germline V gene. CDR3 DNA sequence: TGCGCCAGCAGCCAAGATTTTCGTTCCTACAATGAGCAGTACTTC. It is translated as CASSQDFRSYNEQYF.

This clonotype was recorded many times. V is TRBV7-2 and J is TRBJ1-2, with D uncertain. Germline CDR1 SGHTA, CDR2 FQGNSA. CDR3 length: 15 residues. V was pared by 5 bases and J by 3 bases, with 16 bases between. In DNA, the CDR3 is TGTGCCAGCAGCAAGCGGGCGGGGATGGACTATGGCTACACCTTC. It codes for CASSKRAGMDYGYTF.

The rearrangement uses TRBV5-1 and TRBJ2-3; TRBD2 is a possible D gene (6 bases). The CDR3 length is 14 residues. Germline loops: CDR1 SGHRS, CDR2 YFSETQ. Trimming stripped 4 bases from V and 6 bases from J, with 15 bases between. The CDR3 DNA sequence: TGCGCCAGCAGCCCGGGAGTCCCTGGGGATACGCAGTATTTT. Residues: CASSPGVPGDTQYF. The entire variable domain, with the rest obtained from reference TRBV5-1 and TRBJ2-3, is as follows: KAGVTQTPRYLIKTRGQQVTLSCSPISGHRSVSWYQQTPGQGLQFLFEYFSETQRNKGNFPGRFSGRQFSNSRSEMNVSTLELGDSALYLCASSPGVPGDTQYFGPGTRLTVL.

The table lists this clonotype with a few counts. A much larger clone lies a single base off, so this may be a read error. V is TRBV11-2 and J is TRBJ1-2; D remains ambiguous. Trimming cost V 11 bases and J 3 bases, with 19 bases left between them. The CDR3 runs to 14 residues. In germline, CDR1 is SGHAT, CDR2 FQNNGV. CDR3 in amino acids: CAGTPRVAYYGYTF. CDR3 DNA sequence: TGTGCCGGCACCCCGAGGGTTGCATACTATGGCTACACCTTC.

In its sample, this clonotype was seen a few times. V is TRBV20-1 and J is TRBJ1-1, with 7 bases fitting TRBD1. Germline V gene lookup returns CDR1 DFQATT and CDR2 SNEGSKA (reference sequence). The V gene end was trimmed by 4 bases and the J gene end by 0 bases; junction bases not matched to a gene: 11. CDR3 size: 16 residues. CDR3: CSATYRGLGVNTEAFF. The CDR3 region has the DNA TGCAGTGCTACGTATAGGGGGCTTGGGGTGAACACTGAAGCTTTCTTT.

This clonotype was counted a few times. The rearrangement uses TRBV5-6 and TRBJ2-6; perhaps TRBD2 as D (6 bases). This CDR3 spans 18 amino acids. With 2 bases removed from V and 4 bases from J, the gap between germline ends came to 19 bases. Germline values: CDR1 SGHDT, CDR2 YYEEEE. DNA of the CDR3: TGTGCCAGCAGCTTTGGAGTGGGACTTGAAACGGGGGCCAACGTCCTGACTTTC. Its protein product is CASSFGVGLETGANVLTF.

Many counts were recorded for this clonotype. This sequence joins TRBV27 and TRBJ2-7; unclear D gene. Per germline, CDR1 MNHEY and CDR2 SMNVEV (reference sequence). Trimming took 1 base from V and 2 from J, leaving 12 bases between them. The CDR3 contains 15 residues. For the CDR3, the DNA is TGTGCCAGCAGTTTATACGGACCCACGGCCTACGAGCAGTACTTC. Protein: CASSLYGPTAYEQYF.

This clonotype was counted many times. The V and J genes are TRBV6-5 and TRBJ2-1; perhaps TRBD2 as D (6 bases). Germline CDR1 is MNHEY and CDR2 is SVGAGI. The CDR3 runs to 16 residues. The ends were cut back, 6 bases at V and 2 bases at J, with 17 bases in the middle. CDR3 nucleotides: TGTGCCAGCAGCCGAGGCGGGACCCTTACCTACAATGAGCAGTTCTTC. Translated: CASSRGGTLTYNEQFF.

CDR3 nucleotide sequence: TGTGCCTGGAGTGGGGTGGCAGGGTGGGAGCCCCAGCATTTT. It codes for CAWSGVAGWEPQHF. The chain combines TRBV30 with TRBJ1-5, with a tentative D call TRBD1 (5 bases). Trimming pared 1 base from V and 8 bases from J, leaving 15 bases between. In germline, CDR1 is GTSNPN, CDR2 SVGIG (reference sequence). The CDR3 has 14 amino acids. Drawing the rest from reference TRBV30 and TRBJ1-5, the complete variable domain is SQTIHQWPATLVQPVGSPLSLECTVEGTSNPNLYWYRQAAGRGLQLLFYSVGIGQISSEVPQNLSASRPQDRQFILSSKKLLLSDSGFYLCAWSGVAGWEPQHFGDGTRLSIL.

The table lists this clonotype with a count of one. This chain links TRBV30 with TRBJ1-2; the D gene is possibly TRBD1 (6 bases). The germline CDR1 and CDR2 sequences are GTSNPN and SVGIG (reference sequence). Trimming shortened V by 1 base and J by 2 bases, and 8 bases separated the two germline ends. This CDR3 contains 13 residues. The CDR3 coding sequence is TGTGCCTGGAGTGGACAGGCGAACTATGGCTACACCTTC. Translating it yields CAWSGQANYGYTF.

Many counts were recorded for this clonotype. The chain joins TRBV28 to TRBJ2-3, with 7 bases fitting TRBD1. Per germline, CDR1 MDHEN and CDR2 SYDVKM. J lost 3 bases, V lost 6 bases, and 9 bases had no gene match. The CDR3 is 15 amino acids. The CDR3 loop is CASREDRVGTDTQYF. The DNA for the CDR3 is TGTGCCAGCAGAGAAGACAGGGTTGGTACAGATACGCAGTATTTT.

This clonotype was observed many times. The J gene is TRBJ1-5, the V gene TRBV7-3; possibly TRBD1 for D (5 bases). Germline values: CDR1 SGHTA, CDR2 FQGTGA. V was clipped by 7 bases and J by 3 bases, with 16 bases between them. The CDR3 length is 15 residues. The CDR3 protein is CASIQGSSHNQPQHF. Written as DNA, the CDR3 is TGTGCCAGCATCCAGGGTTCATCTCACAATCAGCCCCAGCATTTT.

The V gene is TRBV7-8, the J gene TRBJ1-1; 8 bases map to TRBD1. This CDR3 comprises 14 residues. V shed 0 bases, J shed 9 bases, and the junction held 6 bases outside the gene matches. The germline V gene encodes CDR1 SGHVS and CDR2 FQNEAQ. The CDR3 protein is CASSLALWTGQAFF. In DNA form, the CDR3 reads TGTGCCAGCAGCTTAGCGCTCTGGACAGGGCAAGCTTTCTTT.

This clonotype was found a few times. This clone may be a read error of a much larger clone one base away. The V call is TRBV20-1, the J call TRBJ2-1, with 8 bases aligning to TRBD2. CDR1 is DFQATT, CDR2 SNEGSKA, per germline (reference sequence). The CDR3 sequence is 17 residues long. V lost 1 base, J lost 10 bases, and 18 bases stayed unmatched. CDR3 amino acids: CSARVWLTAGDCREQFF. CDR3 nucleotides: TGCAGTGCTAGAGTATGGCTAACAGCGGGGGATTGTAGGGAGCAGTTCTTC.

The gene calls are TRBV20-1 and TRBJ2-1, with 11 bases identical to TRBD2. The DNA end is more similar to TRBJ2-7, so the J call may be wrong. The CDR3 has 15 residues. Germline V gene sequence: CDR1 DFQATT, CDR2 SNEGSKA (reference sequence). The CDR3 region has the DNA TGCAGTGCTAGATGGCTAGCGGGGGGCTACAATGAGCAGTACTTC. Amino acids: CSARWLAGGYNEQYF.

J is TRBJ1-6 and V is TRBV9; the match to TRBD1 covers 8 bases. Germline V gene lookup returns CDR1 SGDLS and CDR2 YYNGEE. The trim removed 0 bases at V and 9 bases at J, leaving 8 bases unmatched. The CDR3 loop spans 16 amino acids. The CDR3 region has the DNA TGTGCCAGCAGCGTAGAGACAGGGGACCGCGGTTCACCCCTCCACTTT. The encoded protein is CASSVETGDRGSPLHF.

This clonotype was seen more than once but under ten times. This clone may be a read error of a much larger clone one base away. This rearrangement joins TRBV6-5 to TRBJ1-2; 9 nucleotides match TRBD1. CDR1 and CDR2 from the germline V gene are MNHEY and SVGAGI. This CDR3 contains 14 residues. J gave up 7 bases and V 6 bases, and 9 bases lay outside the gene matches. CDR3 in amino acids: CASRWGQGTGGYTF. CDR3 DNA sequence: TGTGCCAGCAGATGGGGACAGGGAACGGGTGGCTACACCTTC.

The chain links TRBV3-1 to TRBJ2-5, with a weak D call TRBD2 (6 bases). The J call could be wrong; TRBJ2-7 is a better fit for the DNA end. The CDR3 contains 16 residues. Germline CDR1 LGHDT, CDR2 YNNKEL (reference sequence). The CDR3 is CASSPRGYRAGYEQYF. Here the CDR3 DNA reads TGTGCCAGCAGCCCTCGGGGGTACCGAGCCGGCTACGAGCAGTACTTC.

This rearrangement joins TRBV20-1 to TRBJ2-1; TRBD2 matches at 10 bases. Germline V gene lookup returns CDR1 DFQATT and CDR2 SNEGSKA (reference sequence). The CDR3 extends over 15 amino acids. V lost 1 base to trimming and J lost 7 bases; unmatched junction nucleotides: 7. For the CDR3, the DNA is TGCAGTGCTAGAGTGAGCGGGAGGGGGATGAATGAGCAGTTCTTC. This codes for CSARVSGRGMNEQFF.

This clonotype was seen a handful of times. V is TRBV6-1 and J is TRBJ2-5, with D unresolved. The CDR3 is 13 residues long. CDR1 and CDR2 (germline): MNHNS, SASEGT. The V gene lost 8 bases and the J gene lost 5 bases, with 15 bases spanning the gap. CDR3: CASGPTPRETQYF. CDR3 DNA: TGTGCCAGCGGGCCGACGCCGCGGGAGACCCAGTACTTC.

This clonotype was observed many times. CDR3 in amino acids: CASSPLGAGGETQYF. Here the CDR3 DNA reads TGTGCCAGCAGCCCACTGGGGGCCGGCGGAGAGACCCAGTACTTC. The chain recombines TRBV12-3 or TRBV12-4 with TRBJ2-5, with D possibly TRBD1 on 6 matching bases. The V end lost 6 bases, the J end lost 4 bases, and 18 bases lay between the germline ends. CDR3 size: 15 residues.

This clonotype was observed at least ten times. CDR3 in DNA: TGTGCCAGCAGTAGAGTCCAGGGGGGCTACAATGAGCAGTTCTTC. Residues: CASSRVQGGYNEQFF. This chain connects TRBV7-2 to TRBJ2-1, with a possible D match to TRBD1 (7 bases). The CDR3 is made up of 15 amino acids. Trimming stripped 6 bases from V and 3 bases from J, with 15 bases between. CDR1 is SGHTA and CDR2 is FQGNSA in the germline V gene.

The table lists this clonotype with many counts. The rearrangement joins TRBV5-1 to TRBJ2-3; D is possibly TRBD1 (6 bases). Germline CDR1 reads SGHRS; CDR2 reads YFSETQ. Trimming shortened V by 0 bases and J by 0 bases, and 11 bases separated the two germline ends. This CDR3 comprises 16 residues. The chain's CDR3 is CASSLVRGGSTDTQYF. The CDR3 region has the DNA TGCGCCAGCAGCTTGGTCAGGGGTGGAAGCACAGATACGCAGTATTTT.